This T cell receptor beta chain was sequenced during a study of shared clonotypes between healthy human individuals. Across the whole study: Donors had three CD4 naive, three CD4 memory, two CD8 naive and one CD8 memory plate apiece. Regarding the study as a whole: Sharing across a handful of donors was seen in roughly 5.2% of naive CD4 clonotypes. Relative to clonotypes present in all four donors, those not shared had lower generation probabilities.

Profiled with immunoSEQ multiplex PCR; TCRdb holds only in-frame clones, not every one. Of approximately 980,000 clones detected, 76% appear once; the ten largest clones hold around 1.4%. Of note for this clone: Its antigen is still unknown.

CDR1 and CDR2 from the germline V gene are MNHNY and SVGAGI (reference sequence). The CDR3 is made up of 15 amino acids. V gave up 0 bases and J gave up 5 bases; unmatched junction bases: 4. Sequenced: memory CD4+ T cells sorted from blood. This sample's subset: CD45RA-negative fraction. This chain links TRBV6-6 with TRBJ1-5, with 7 bases that match TRBD1. The receptor was isolated from a man between 18 and 35 years old in good health. The CDR3 here is CASSYSRDSHQPQHF. The CDR3 nucleotides read TGTGCCAGCAGTTACTCAAGGGACAGTCATCAGCCCCAGCATTTT.